This TCR beta chain was recovered during a study of radiotherapy plus CTLA-4 blockade in lung cancer (dated by TCRdb to 2016 to 2019). About the investigation overall: Among enrolled patients, 15% to 20% had an objective response and 31% reached disease control. The research as a whole found: After treatment with radiotherapy and ipilimumab, TCR clones that came from tumors expanded in the peripheral blood. The strongest predictors of response were reported to be early dynamic shifts in blood T cell clones along with a rise in serum interferon-beta following radiation.

The CDR3 sequence holds 14 residues, the cysteine and phenylalanine included. Here the CDR3 DNA is all that survives: 42 bases in frame from base 1. The germline V gene (reference sequence) gives CDR1 as GTSNPN and CDR2 as SVGIG. V is cut back by 4 bases and J by 2 bases, with 4 bases in the junction unmatched. The study tested focal radiation therapy combined with CTLA-4 blockade (ipilimumab) in patients with chemo-refractory metastatic non-small-cell lung cancer. The library was made by the immunoSEQ multiplex PCR assay. This is the immuneACCESS table as TCRdb keeps it, with only in-frame sequences that have V and J called. A part of the clones is gone; compared with another copy, unresolved V genes explain less than half, and the rest is unexplained. This sample is represented by about 35,000 clones; roughly 85% of them were singletons. The ten top clones hold approximately 6% of the sample. This clone was detected only once. No antigen is known for it. No base qualities exist here, and no much larger clone lies one base off it.

The V gene is TRBV30 and the J gene is TRBJ2-7; 11 central nucleotides agree with TRBD2. The receptor comes from a human donor with non-small cell lung cancer who had stable disease on radiotherapy plus ipilimumab. The material sequenced was peripheral blood, taken from a patient treated with radiotherapy plus ipilimumab. The nucleotide sequence is TGTGCCTGGACTAGCGGGAGGTACACCTACGAGCAGTACTTC. It is translated as CAWTSGRYTYEQYF.